The clone carrying this T cell receptor beta chain was seen a few times. Its antigen is unknown. These data are taken from a study of T-cell memory formation after mild COVID-19. Study observations and caveats: Detection of some responders pre-infection suggested pre-existing cross-reactive memory T cells participated. Clones contracting across day 15 to 85 had a balanced CD4/CD8 profile; later expanding clones leaned CD4+. Of the contracting clones, CD4+ ones lay mainly in CM and EM, and CD8+ ones in EMRA.

TCR alpha and TCR beta cDNA libraries with sample barcodes and UMIs came from 5'RACE using constant-segment primers. MiXCR was run by TCRdb on the 5' RACE reads, yielding one entry per CDR3 protein. The repertoire holds some 300,000 distinct CDR3 sequences, with less than 20% as singletons. The sequencing input was PBMCs or a T cell subset sorted from them (not recorded which). The source of this sequence is a man aged 18 to 29 who had mild COVID-19 (a few samples of this study predate the infection). Cell type and time point are not known.

As DNA, the CDR3 is TGCGCCAGCGCTCAACGGGAGAACACTGAAGCTTTCTTT. Translating gives CASAQRENTEAFF. The rearrangement uses TRBV5-1 and TRBJ1-1; D is uncertain. This CDR3 has 13 amino acids. The germline V and J ends were trimmed by 7 bases and 1 base, with 11 bases remaining between them. Germline V lookup: CDR1 SGHRS, CDR2 YFSETQ.